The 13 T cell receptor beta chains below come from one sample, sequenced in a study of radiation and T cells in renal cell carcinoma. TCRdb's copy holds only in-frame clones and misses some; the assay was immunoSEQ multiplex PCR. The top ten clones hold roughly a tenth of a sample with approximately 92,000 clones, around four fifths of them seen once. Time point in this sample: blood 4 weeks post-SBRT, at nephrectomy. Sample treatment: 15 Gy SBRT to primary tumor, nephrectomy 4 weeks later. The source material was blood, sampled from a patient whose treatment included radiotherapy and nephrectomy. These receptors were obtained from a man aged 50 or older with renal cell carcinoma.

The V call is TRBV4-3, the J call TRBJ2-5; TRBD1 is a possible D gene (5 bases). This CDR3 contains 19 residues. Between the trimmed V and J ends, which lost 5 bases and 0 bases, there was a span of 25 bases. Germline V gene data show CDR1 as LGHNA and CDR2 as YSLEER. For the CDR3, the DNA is TGCGCCAGCAGCTACACCTACCCCAGGGTAGGTACCAACCAAGAGACCCAGTACTTC. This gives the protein CASSYTYPRVGTNQETQYF.

The CDR3 coding sequence is TGTGCCAGCAGCTTAGGCTGGGACTACCCCAGCTCTGGGGCCAACGTCCTGACTTTC. Translation gives CASSLGWDYPSSGANVLTF. This chain joins TRBV13 and TRBJ2-6; 7 nucleotides agree with TRBD2. Germline loops: CDR1 PRHDT, CDR2 FYEKMQ (reference sequence). The CDR3 is 19 amino acids. Germline trimming cut 0 bases from V and 0 bases from J; bases unmatched to any gene: 8.

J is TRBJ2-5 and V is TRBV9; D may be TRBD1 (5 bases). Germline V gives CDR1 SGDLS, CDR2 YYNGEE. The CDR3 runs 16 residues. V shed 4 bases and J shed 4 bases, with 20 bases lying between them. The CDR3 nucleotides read TGTGCCAGCAGCCCCCTACCGCGCGGAGACAGAGAGACCCAGTACTTC. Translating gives CASSPLPRGDRETQYF.

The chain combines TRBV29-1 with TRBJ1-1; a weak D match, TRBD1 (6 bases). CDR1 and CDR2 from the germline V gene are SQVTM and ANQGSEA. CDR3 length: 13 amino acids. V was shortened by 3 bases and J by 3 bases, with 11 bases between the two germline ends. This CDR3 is CSVEQGSDTEAFF. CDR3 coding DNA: TGCAGCGTTGAGCAGGGGTCGGACACTGAAGCTTTCTTT.

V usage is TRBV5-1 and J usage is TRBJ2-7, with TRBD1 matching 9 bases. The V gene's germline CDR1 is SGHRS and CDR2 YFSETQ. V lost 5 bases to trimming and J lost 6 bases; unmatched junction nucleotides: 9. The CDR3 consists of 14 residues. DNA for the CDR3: TGCGCCAGCAGTGGGGGACAGGGAAGTCGCGAGCAGTACTTC. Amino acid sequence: CASSGGQGSREQYF.

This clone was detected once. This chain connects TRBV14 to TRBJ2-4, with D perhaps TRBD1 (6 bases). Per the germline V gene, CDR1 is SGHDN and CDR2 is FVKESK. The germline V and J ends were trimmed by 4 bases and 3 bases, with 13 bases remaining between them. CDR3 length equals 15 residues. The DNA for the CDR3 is TGTGCCAGCAGCCCTACGGACAGCTACAAAAACATTCAGTACTTC. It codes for CASSPTDSYKNIQYF.

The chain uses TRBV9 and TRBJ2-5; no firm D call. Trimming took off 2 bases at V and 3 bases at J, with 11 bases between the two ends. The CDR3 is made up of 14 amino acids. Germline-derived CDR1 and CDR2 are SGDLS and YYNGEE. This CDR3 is CASSVGLREETQYF. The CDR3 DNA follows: TGTGCCAGCAGCGTTGGGCTGCGAGAAGAGACCCAGTACTTC.

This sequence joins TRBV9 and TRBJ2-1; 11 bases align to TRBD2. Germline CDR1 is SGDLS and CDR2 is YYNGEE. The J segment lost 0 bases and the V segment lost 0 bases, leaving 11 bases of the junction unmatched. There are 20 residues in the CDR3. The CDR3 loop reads CASSVVGQLAGAYSYNEQFF. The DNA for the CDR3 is TGTGCCAGCAGCGTAGTCGGTCAACTAGCGGGGGCCTACTCCTACAATGAGCAGTTCTTC.

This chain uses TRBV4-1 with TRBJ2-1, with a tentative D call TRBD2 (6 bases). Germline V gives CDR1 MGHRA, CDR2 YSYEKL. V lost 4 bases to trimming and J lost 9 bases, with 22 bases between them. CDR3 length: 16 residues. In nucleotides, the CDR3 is TGCGCCAGCAGCCTCGGCGGTCGGGGACGGGGAGGTGAGCAGTTCTTC. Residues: CASSLGGRGRGGEQFF.

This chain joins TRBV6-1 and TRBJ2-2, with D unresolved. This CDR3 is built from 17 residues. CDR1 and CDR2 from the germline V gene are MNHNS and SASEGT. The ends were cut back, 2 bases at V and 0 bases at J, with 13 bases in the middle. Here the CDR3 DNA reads TGTGCCAGCAGTGAATATCCGGCTAAAACGAACACCGGGGAGCTGTTTTTT. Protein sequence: CASSEYPAKTNTGELFF.

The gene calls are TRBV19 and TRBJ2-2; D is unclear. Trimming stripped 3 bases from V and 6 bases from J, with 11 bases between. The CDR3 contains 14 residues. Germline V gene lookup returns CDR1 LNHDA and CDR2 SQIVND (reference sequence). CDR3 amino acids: CASSIPLGAGELFF. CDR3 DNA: TGTGCCAGTAGTATCCCGCTCGGTGCCGGGGAGCTGTTTTTT.

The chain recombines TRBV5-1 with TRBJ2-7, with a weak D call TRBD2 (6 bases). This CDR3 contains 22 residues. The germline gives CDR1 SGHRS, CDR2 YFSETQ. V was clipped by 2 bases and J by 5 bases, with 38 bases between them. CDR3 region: CASSLRGAGTAYHTSSADEQYF. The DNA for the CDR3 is TGCGCCAGCAGCTTACGTGGGGCAGGGACGGCATATCACACTAGCTCCGCTGACGAGCAGTACTTC. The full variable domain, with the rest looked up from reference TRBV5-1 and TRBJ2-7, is KAGVTQTPRYLIKTRGQQVTLSCSPISGHRSVSWYQQTPGQGLQFLFEYFSETQRNKGNFPGRFSGRQFSNSRSEMNVSTLELGDSALYLCASSLRGAGTAYHTSSADEQYFGPGTRLTVT.

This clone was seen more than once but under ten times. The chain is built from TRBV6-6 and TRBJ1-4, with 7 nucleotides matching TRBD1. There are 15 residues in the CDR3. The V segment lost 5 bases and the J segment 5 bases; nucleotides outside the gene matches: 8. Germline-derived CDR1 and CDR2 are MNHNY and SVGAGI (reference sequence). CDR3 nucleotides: TGTGCCAGCAGTCAGACCGGGACAGAGAATGAAAAACTGTTTTTT. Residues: CASSQTGTENEKLFF.